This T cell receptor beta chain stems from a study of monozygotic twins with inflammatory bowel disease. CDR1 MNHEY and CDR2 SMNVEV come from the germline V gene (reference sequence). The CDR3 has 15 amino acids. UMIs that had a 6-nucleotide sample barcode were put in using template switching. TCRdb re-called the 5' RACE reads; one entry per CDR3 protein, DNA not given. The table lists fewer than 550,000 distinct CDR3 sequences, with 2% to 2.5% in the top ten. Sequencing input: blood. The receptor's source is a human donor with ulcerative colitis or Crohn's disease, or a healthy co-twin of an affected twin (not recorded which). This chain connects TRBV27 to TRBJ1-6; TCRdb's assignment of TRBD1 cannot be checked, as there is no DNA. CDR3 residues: CASSNGGIGNSPLHF.